The present T cell receptor beta chain was sequenced within a study of shared T cell receptors in the human thymus. CDR3 length: 14 residues. V dropped 6 bases and J dropped 7; count of bases not matched to a gene: 10. Germline V gene data show CDR1 as MGHDK and CDR2 as SYGVNS. Here immunoSEQ multiplex PCR was the method, and the copy in TCRdb shows in-frame clones only, minus some. Among under 700,000 clones, around three quarters were seen once, and the ten largest hold more than 0.01%. These records were also assigned to another study, of human thymus T cells. That publication notes: Samples came from healthy Finnish infants during open corrective cardiac surgery. From resections taken during corrective heart surgery, the thymus tissue was obtained. Thymic and blood repertoires showed apparently biased V and J gene usage. Unrelated individuals were reported by related research to share highly overlapping thymic repertoires.

This clonotype originated in a boy in the first two years of life with a congenital heart defect. Sequenced: thymocytes. The chain joins TRBV25-1 to TRBJ2-3, with 7 bases matching TRBD1. The CDR3 DNA reads TGTGCCAGCAGGACAGGGAAGCCTCCCTATACGCAGTATTTT. Translating gives CASRTGKPPYTQYF.